Each of the 5 T cell receptor beta chains below was sequenced from the same sample in a study of response to subunit inactivated influenza vaccine. MiXCR, run by TCRdb on the RT-PCR reads, gives a single entry per CDR3 protein. The sample contains approximately 500,000 distinct CDR3 sequences, roughly 15% of which appear only once. Sequences were derived from PBMCs from blood, sampled 11 to 12 days after vaccination. These receptors originate from a man aged 45 to 65 who received an inactivated influenza vaccine.

At least ten counts were recorded for this clonotype. The chain uses TRBV7-9 and TRBJ2-3; the match to TRBD1 covers 8 bases. CDR3 size: 13 residues. Per germline, CDR1 SEHNR and CDR2 FQNEAQ (reference sequence). The J segment lost 3 bases and the V segment lost 8 bases, leaving 4 bases of the junction unmatched. CDR3: CASLDRETDTQYF. The CDR3 coding sequence is TGTGCCAGCTTGGACAGGGAAACAGATACGCAGTATTTT.

This clonotype was observed a few times. The V call is TRBV5-1, the J call TRBJ2-2; the D gene is possibly TRBD1 (6 bases). The CDR3 has 15 amino acids. Germline V CDR1 and CDR2: SGHRS, YFSETQ. V was trimmed by 6 bases and J by 0 bases, leaving 12 bases between them. The DNA of the CDR3 is TGCGCCAGCACGGAAAGGACAGCGAACACCGGGGAGCTGTTTTTT. Translated: CASTERTANTGELFF.

This clonotype was found a few times. The chain is built from TRBV7-2 and TRBJ1-5; D is undetermined. The germline V gene has CDR1 SGHTA and CDR2 FQGNSA. V lost 0 bases and J lost 6, with 6 bases in between. The CDR3 runs 13 residues. This CDR3 reads CASSLAMGQPQHF. CDR3 DNA sequence: TGTGCCAGCAGCTTAGCGATGGGTCAGCCCCAGCATTTT.

This clonotype occurred many times. The chain has TRBV5-6 and TRBJ1-2, with 7 bases aligning to TRBD1. The V and J ends lost 4 bases and 10 bases, in that order; junction bases with no gene match: 10. Germline V gene lookup returns CDR1 SGHDT and CDR2 YYEEEE. The CDR3 contains 13 residues. CDR3 sequence (DNA): TGTGCCAGCAGCCAAGCCGGGACAGACCTCTACACCTTC. It is translated as CASSQAGTDLYTF.

Note on this clonotype: A read error may account for a junction end that differs from germline. The chain joins TRBV6-6 to TRBJ2-5; D remains unclear. From germline, CDR1 is MNHNY and CDR2 SVGAGI (reference sequence). The CDR3 consists of 11 residues. Here the CDR3 reads CPSSTDSAQYF. The CDR3 DNA is TGTCCCAGCAGTACTGACTCGGCCCAGTACTTC.